This record concerns one T cell receptor beta chain sequence. This specimen comes from a study of blood T cell repertoires in COVID-19. The V gene's germline CDR1 is SNHLY and CDR2 FYNNEI. The ends were cut back, 2 bases at V and 3 bases at J, with 3 bases in the middle. CDR3 length equals 12 residues. The authors' processing: Using reference gene primer amplification, nucleated cell counts were estimated. The assay was immunoSEQ multiplex PCR, and TCRdb's table has in-frame clones only and misses some. V, J and clone size were drawn from that table, and D and trimming were deduced from the DNA. This table has about 300,000 clones, around 89% appearing once.

The sample taken for sequencing was peripheral blood. The TCR comes from a middle-aged man with acute or convalescent COVID-19. The V and J genes are TRBV2 and TRBJ2-3; D gene unclear. CDR3 nucleotide sequence: TGTGCCAGCAGTGAACAAACAGATACGCAGTATTTT. This encodes CASSEQTDTQYF.